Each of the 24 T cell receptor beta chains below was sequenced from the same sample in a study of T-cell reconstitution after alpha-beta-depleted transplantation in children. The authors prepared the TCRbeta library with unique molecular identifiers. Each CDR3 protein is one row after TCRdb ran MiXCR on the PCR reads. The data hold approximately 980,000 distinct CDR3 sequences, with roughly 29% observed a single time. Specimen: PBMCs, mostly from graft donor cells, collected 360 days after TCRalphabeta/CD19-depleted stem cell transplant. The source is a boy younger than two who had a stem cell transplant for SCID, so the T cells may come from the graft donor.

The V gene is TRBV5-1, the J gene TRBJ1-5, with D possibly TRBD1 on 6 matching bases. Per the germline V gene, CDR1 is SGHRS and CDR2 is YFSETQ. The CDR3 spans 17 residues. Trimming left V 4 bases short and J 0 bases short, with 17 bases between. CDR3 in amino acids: CASSAGQNFYSNQPQHF. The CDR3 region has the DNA TGCGCCAGCAGCGCAGGACAGAACTTCTATAGCAATCAGCCCCAGCATTTT.

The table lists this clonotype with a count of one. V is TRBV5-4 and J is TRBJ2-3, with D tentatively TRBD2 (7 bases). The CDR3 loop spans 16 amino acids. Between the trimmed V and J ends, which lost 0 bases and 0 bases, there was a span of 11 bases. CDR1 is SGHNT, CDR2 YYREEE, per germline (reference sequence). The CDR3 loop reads CASSLGGGQSTDTQYF. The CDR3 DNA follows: TGTGCCAGCAGCTTGGGGGGGGGCCAGAGCACAGATACGCAGTATTTT.

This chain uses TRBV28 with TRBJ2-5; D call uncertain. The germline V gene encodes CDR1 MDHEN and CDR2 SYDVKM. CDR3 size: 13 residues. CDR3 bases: TGTGCATGCGCTGGACGCAGCAGAGAGACCCAGTACTTC. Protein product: CACAGRSRETQYF. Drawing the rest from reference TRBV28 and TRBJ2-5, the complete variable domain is DVKVTQSSRYLVKRTGEKVFLECVQDMDHENMFWYRQDPGLGLRLIYFSYDVKMKEKGDIPEGYSVSREKKERFSLILESASTNQTSMYLCACAGRSRETQYFGPGTRLLVL.

The CDR3 DNA follows: TGTGCCAGCAGCAATGGATTGGGCAGATCTGAAGCTTTCTTT. It yields the protein CASSNGLGRSEAFF. The chain has TRBV6-2 or TRBV6-3 and TRBJ1-1; no clear D. Trimming pared 6 bases from V and 6 bases from J, leaving 17 bases between. Germline V gene sequence: CDR1 MNHEY, CDR2 SVGEGT. CDR3 length: 14 amino acids.

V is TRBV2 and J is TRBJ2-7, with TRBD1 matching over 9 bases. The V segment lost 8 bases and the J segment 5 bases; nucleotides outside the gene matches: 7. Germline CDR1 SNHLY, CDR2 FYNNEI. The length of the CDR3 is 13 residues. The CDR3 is CASYLGQGNEQYF. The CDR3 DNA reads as TGTGCCAGCTACCTTGGACAGGGGAACGAGCAGTACTTC.

The CDR3 loop reads CASTAGFYEQYF. CDR3 bases: TGTGCCAGCACTGCGGGCTTCTACGAGCAGTACTTC. The rearrangement links TRBV5-5 to TRBJ2-7; D might be TRBD2 (5 bases). The CDR3 has 12 residues. Germline lookup yields CDR1 SGHKS and CDR2 YYEKEE (reference sequence). V dropped 6 bases and J dropped 3 bases, with 10 bases sitting between them. Full variable domain (outside the CDR3, taken from reference TRBV5-5 and TRBJ2-7): DAGVTQSPTHLIKTRGQQVTLRCSPISGHKSVSWYQQVLGQGPQFIFQYYEKEERGRGNFPDRFSARQFPNYSSELNVNALLLGDSALYLCASTAGFYEQYFGPGTRLTVT.

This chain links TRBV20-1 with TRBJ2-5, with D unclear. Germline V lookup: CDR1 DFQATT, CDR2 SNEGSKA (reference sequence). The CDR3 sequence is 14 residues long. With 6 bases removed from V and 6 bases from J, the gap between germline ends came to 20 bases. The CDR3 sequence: CSAVTFALGQTQYF. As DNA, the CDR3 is TGCAGTGCCGTAACCTTCGCCTTAGGGCAGACCCAGTACTTC.

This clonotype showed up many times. CDR3 sequence: CSAYSGYGELFF. Written as DNA, the CDR3 is TGCAGCGCATACTCAGGGTACGGGGAGCTGTTTTTT. The V call is TRBV29-1, the J call TRBJ2-2; D perhaps matches TRBD1 (5 bases). CDR1 is SQVTM and CDR2 is ANQGSEA in the germline V gene. The CDR3 totals 12 residues. Trimming removed 7 bases from V and 7 bases from J, with 13 bases in between.

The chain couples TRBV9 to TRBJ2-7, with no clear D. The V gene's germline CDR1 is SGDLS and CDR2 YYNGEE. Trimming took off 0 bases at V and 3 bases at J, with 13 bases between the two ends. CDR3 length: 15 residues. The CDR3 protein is CASSVGPDRVYEQYF. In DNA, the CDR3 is TGTGCCAGCAGCGTAGGGCCTGACCGGGTCTACGAGCAGTACTTC.

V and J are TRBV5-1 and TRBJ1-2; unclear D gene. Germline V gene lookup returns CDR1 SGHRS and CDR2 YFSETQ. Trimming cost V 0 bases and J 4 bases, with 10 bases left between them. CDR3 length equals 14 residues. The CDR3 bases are TGCGCCAGCAGCTTGGTAGATGAAATCTATGGCTACACCTTC. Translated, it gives CASSLVDEIYGYTF.

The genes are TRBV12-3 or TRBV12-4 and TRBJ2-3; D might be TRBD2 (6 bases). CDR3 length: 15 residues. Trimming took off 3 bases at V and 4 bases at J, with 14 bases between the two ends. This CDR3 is CASSFRLVRSDTQYF. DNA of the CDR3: TGTGCCAGCAGTTTTCGACTAGTCAGGTCAGATACGCAGTATTTT.

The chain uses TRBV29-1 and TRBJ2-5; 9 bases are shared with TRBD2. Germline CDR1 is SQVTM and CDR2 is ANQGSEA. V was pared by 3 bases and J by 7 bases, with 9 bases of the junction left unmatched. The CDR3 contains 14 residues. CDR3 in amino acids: CSVEVPSGVGTQYF. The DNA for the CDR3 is TGCAGCGTTGAGGTCCCTAGCGGGGTTGGGACCCAGTACTTC.

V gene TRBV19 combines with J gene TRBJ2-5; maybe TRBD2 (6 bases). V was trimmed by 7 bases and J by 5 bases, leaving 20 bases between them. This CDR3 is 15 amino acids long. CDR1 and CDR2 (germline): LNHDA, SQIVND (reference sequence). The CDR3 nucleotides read TGTGCCAGTAAACGGAGGGCCAGTGACGCGGAGACCCAGTACTTC. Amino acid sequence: CASKRRASDAETQYF. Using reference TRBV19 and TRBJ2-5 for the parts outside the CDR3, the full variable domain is DGGITQSPKYLFRKEGQNVTLSCEQNLNHDAMYWYRQDPGQGLRLIYYSQIVNDFQKGDIAEGYSVSREKKESFPLTVTSAQKNPTAFYLCASKRRASDAETQYFGPGTRLLVL.

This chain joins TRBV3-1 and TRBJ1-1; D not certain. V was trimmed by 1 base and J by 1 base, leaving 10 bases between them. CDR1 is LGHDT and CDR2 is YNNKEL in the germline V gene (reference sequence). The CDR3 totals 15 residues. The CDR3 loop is CASSQVWASNTEAFF. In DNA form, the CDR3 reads TGTGCCAGCAGCCAAGTCTGGGCTTCGAACACTGAAGCTTTCTTT. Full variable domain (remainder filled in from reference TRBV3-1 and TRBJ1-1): DTAVSQTPKYLVTQMGNDKSIKCEQNLGHDTMYWYKQDSKKFLKIMFSYNNKELIINETVPNRFSPKSPDKAHLNLHINSLELGDSAVYFCASSQVWASNTEAFFGQGTRLTVV.

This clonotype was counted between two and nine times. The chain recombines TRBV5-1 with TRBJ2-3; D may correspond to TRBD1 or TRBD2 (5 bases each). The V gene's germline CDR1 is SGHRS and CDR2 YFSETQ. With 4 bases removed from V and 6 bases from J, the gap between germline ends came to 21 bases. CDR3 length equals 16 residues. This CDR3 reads CASSDPGRRSLDTQYF. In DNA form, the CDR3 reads TGCGCCAGCAGCGATCCGGGACGCCGGAGTTTGGATACGCAGTATTTT.

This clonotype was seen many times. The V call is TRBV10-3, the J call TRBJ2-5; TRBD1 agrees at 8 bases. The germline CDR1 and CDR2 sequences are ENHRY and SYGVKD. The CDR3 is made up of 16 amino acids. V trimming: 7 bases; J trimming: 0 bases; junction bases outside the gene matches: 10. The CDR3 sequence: CAIKGSGTGNQETQYF. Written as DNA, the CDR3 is TGTGCCATCAAAGGATCCGGGACAGGAAACCAAGAGACCCAGTACTTC.

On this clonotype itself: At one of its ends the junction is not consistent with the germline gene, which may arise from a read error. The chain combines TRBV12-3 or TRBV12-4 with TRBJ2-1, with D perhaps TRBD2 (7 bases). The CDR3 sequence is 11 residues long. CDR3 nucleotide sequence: TGTGCCAGCAGTTCTGGGGGGGGGCCTATCTTC. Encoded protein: CASSSGGGPIF.

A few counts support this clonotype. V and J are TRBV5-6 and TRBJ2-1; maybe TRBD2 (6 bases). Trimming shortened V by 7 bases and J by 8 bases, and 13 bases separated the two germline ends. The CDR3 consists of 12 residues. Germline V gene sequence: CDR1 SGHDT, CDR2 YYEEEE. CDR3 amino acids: CASDGGWDEQFF. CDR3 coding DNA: TGTGCCAGCGACGGGGGTTGGGATGAGCAGTTCTTC.

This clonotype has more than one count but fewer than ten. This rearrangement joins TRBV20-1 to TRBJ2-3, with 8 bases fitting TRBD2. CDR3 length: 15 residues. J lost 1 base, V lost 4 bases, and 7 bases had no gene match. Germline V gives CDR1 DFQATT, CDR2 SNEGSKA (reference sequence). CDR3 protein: CSATFRGGRTDTQYF. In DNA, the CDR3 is TGCAGTGCTACGTTCCGGGGGGGCCGCACAGATACGCAGTATTTT.

CDR3 in DNA: TGTGCCAGCAGCTTCTCCGTTCTCAGGTCGGGCTACGAGCAGTACTTC. Residues: CASSFSVLRSGYEQYF. The J gene is TRBJ2-7, the V gene TRBV7-8; D is uncertain. V lost 3 bases to trimming and J lost 3 bases, with 18 bases between them. There are 16 residues in the CDR3. Germline V gives CDR1 SGHVS, CDR2 FQNEAQ.

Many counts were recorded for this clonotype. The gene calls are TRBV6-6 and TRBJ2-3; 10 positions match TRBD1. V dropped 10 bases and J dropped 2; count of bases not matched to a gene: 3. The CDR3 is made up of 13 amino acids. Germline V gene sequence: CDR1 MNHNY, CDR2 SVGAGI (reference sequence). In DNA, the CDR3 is TGTGCCATGGGACAGGGGTTCACAGATACGCAGTATTTT. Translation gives CAMGQGFTDTQYF.

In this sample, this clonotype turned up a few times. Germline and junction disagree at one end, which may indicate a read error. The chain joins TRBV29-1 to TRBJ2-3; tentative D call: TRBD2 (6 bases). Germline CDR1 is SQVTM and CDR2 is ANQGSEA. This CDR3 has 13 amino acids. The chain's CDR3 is CSVEDTGLPRGNF. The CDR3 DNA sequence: TGCAGCGTTGAAGATACGGGACTCCCTCGCGGGAATTTT.

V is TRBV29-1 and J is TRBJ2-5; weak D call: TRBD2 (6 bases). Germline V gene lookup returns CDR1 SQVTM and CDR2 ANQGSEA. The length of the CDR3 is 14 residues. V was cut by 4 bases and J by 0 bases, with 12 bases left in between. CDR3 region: CSVAVGGNQETQYF. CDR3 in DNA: TGCAGCGTTGCGGTCGGGGGAAACCAAGAGACCCAGTACTTC.

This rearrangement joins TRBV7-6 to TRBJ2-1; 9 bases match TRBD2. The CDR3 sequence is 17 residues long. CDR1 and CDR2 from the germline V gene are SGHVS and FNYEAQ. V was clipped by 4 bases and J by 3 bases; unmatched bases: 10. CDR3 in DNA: TGTGCCAGCAGCTGGTATAGGGCTAGCGGGGTCTACAATGAGCAGTTCTTC. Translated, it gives CASSWYRASGVYNEQFF.